Following are 27 T cell receptor beta chains from one sample sequenced in a study of CD4 T cells in relation to SARS-CoV-2 and coronaviruses. The assay was immunoSEQ multiplex PCR, and TCRdb's table has in-frame clones only and misses some. The sample contains roughly 23,000 clones, around four fifths of which appear only once. The unexposed donors gave CD4+ T cells in about 2011-2018, prior to COVID-19. CD4+ T cells were isolated from the cells after around 11 days of culture. No antigen is known for these receptors. Sequenced: CD4+ T cells from PBMCs, cultured in vitro. The source of these receptors is a human donor in good health.

The chain combines TRBV20-1 with TRBJ1-5, with 9 bases lining up with TRBD1. This CDR3 is built from 15 residues. V was clipped by 6 bases and J by 10 bases; unmatched bases: 16. Germline V CDR1 and CDR2: DFQATT, SNEGSKA (reference sequence). The CDR3 coding sequence is TGCAGTGCCAGTTCCGGGACAGGGTTTTCGGTACCCCAGCATTTT. It codes for CSASSGTGFSVPQHF.

The chain joins TRBV12-5 to TRBJ2-1, with D perhaps TRBD1 (6 bases). Germline V gene sequence: CDR1 LGHNT, CDR2 FRNRAP. V lost 0 bases to trimming and J lost 15 bases, with 21 bases between them. The CDR3 is 15 amino acids. The CDR3 region is CASGLVLGDIVVPFF. The CDR3 DNA sequence: TGTGCTAGTGGTTTGGTACTAGGGGACATTGTTGTGCCGTTCTTC. Supplemented by reference TRBV12-5 and TRBJ2-1, the full variable domain reads DARVTQTPRHKVTEMGQEVTMRCQPILGHNTVFWYRQTMMQGLELLAYFRNRAPLDDSGMPKDRFSAEMPDATLATLKIQPSEPRDSAVYFCASGLVLGDIVVPFFGPGTRLTVL.

This chain joins TRBV30 and TRBJ1-5; 7 bases line up with TRBD1. This CDR3 is built from 14 residues. The germline gives CDR1 GTSNPN, CDR2 SVGIG (reference sequence). Losses at the gene ends were 1 base for V and 4 bases for J; bases not matched to a gene: 4. DNA for the CDR3: TGTGCCTGGAGTGGGGCAGGGGGTAATCAGCCCCAGCATTTT. Translated: CAWSGAGGNQPQHF.

The chain uses TRBV5-5 and TRBJ1-4, with D possibly matching TRBD1 (5 bases). Trimming left V 0 bases short and J 7 bases short, with 10 bases between. The CDR3 runs to 14 residues. The germline V gene encodes CDR1 SGHKS and CDR2 YYEKEE (reference sequence). The CDR3 reads CASSLGGAGEKLFF. CDR3 nucleotides: TGTGCCAGCAGCTTGGGAGGGGCGGGTGAAAAACTGTTTTTT.

This chain joins TRBV12-3 or TRBV12-4 and TRBJ2-1; D is possibly TRBD2 (6 bases). The CDR3 totals 13 residues. Trimming took 9 bases from V and 6 from J, leaving 15 bases between them. The CDR3 sequence is CASTTSHANEQFF. CDR3 DNA sequence: TGTGCCAGTACGACTAGTCATGCCAATGAGCAGTTCTTC.

This clone appeared once. The genes are TRBV6-1 and TRBJ2-7; D is perhaps TRBD1 (7 bases). Germline V CDR1 and CDR2: MNHNS, SASEGT. Trimming took off 3 bases at V and 2 bases at J, with 29 bases between the two ends. This CDR3 is built from 20 residues. The CDR3 loop is CASSEGGGQGQILFTYEQYF. The DNA of the CDR3 is TGTGCCAGCAGTGAGGGGGGAGGCCAGGGACAGATCCTATTTACCTACGAGCAGTACTTC.

The chain's CDR3 is CASSTNGGDQPQHF. The DNA for the CDR3 is TGTGCCAGTAGTACGAACGGGGGCGATCAGCCCCAGCATTTT. The genes are TRBV19 and TRBJ1-5; tentative D call: TRBD1 (6 bases). This CDR3 is built from 14 residues. Germline CDR1 LNHDA, CDR2 SQIVND (reference sequence). V was shortened by 4 bases and J by 5 bases, with 12 bases between the two germline ends.

The chain couples TRBV19 to TRBJ2-2; 12 bases match TRBD2. Germline assignment: CDR1 LNHDA and CDR2 SQIVND (reference sequence). The CDR3 extends over 16 amino acids. J was trimmed by 5 bases and V by 4 bases; bases with no gene match: 5. The CDR3 coding sequence is TGTGCCAGTAGTAGAGGACTAGCGGGACAGACCGGGGAGCTGTTTTTT. Its translation is CASSRGLAGQTGELFF.

The chain uses TRBV5-4 and TRBJ2-1; D possibly corresponds to TRBD2 (6 bases). The germline gives CDR1 SGHNT, CDR2 YYREEE (reference sequence). The ends were cut back, 4 bases at V and 3 bases at J, with 17 bases in the middle. The CDR3 extends over 16 amino acids. The CDR3 bases are TGTGCCAGCAGCGCCAGGAGGGGCCCTCTCTACAATGAGCAGTTCTTC. Translation: CASSARRGPLYNEQFF.

The V and J genes are TRBV29-1 and TRBJ2-5, with 11 bases matching TRBD1. This CDR3 comprises 13 residues. Per the germline V gene, CDR1 is SQVTM and CDR2 is ANQGSEA. The junction had 6 bases not matched to a gene; V was cut back by 7 bases and J by 5 bases. CDR3 DNA: TGCAGCGGCTGGACAGGGGGCGGCGAGACCCAGTACTTC. It specifies CSGWTGGGETQYF.

This chain links TRBV11-3 with TRBJ1-1; tentatively, D is TRBD1 (5 bases). Germline V gives CDR1 SGHNT, CDR2 YENEEA. CDR3 size: 13 residues. Trimming removed 5 bases at V and 3 bases at J, with 10 bases between. In nucleotides, the CDR3 is TGTGCCAGCAGCCTCGACAGTTACACTGAAGCTTTCTTT. Amino acids: CASSLDSYTEAFF.

Note on this clone: The identical CDR3 is also encoded by other nucleotide sequences in the sample. This chain joins TRBV19 and TRBJ2-2; 7 nucleotides agree with TRBD2. With 4 bases clipped from V and 8 bases from J, the junction kept 13 bases outside the gene matches. Germline values: CDR1 LNHDA, CDR2 SQIVND (reference sequence). This CDR3 has 16 residues. DNA for the CDR3: TGTGCCAGTAGTAGGGGGGACTATCAAGGTCGGGGGGAGCTGTTTTTT. Translating it yields CASSRGDYQGRGELFF.

This chain connects TRBV5-1 to TRBJ2-3; D might be TRBD1 or TRBD2, each matching 6 bases. The CDR3 runs to 15 residues. Trimming left V 4 bases short and J 3 bases short, with 15 bases between. Per germline, CDR1 SGHRS and CDR2 YFSETQ. The CDR3 loop is CASSAQGGGTDTQYF. CDR3 nucleotide sequence: TGCGCCAGCAGCGCACAGGGAGGTGGGACAGATACGCAGTATTTT.

This clone was seen only a few times. The rearrangement joins TRBV2 to TRBJ2-1; 7 nucleotides align to TRBD1. The CDR3 sequence is 16 residues long. The germline CDR1 and CDR2 sequences are SNHLY and FYNNEI. With 5 bases clipped from V and 0 bases from J, the junction kept 7 bases outside the gene matches. CDR3 nucleotide sequence: TGTGCCAGCAGTACCGACAGGGAACGCTCCTACAATGAGCAGTTCTTC. Its protein is CASSTDRERSYNEQFF.

This chain connects TRBV9 to TRBJ2-1, with no clear D. Germline V gene data show CDR1 as SGDLS and CDR2 as YYNGEE. This CDR3 has 15 amino acids. Trimming left V 4 bases short and J 0 bases short, with 11 bases between. This CDR3 reads CASSITWSSYNEQFF. CDR3 bases: TGTGCCAGCAGCATAACTTGGAGCTCCTACAATGAGCAGTTCTTC.

The V gene is TRBV27, the J gene TRBJ2-3; D is perhaps TRBD2 (5 bases). Trimming cost V 5 bases and J 1 base, with 7 bases left between them. This CDR3 is built from 13 residues. Per germline, CDR1 MNHEY and CDR2 SMNVEV (reference sequence). This chain's CDR3 is CASSPLGTDTQYF. As DNA, the CDR3 is TGTGCCAGCAGTCCACTAGGCACAGATACGCAGTATTTT.

V gene TRBV9 combines with J gene TRBJ2-7; 8 bases match TRBD1. The CDR3 runs 15 residues. With 2 bases clipped from V and 0 bases from J, the junction kept 4 bases outside the gene matches. Germline CDR1 SGDLS, CDR2 YYNGEE. The CDR3 DNA reads as TGTGCCAGCAGCGTGACAGGGGCGTTCTCCTACGAGCAGTACTTC. Translating it yields CASSVTGAFSYEQYF.

The genes are TRBV3-1 (or the pseudogene TRBV3-2) and TRBJ2-7; a weak D match, TRBD2 (5 bases). The germline V gene encodes CDR1 LGHDT and CDR2 YNNKEL (reference sequence). This CDR3 has 18 amino acids. Trimming took 4 bases from V and 1 from J, leaving 23 bases between them. CDR3 nucleotide sequence: TGTGCCAGCAGCCCCAATCTCCCCCGGACTGGCGGGTCCTACGAGCAGTACTTC. This gives the protein CASSPNLPRTGGSYEQYF.

The gene calls are TRBV11-2 and TRBJ2-5; TRBD2 matches 7 bases. The CDR3 spans 15 residues. Germline V gene lookup returns CDR1 SGHAT and CDR2 FQNNGV. V lost 5 bases, J lost 3 bases, and 9 bases stayed unmatched. The CDR3 nucleotides read TGTGCCAGCAGCCCCGGAGCGGGAATAGAAGAGACCCAGTACTTC. Protein sequence: CASSPGAGIEETQYF.

This clone is a singleton in its sample. The gene calls are TRBV18 and TRBJ1-2; D ambiguous. V gave up 3 bases and J gave up 4 bases, with 12 bases separating them. The CDR3 extends over 14 amino acids. Looked up from germline, CDR1 is KGHSH and CDR2 is LQKENI. In nucleotides, the CDR3 is TGTGCCAGCTCACCTCAAGTTATCAGCTATGGCTACACCTTC. Translation: CASSPQVISYGYTF. Based on the CDR3 plus reference TRBV18 and TRBJ1-2, the full variable domain is NAGVMQNPRHLVRRRGQEARLRCSPMKGHSHVYWYRQLPEEGLKFMVYLQKENIIDESGMPKERFSAEFPKEGPSILRIQQVVRGDSAAYFCASSPQVISYGYTFGSGTRLTVV.

The CDR3 loop reads CSARQGAEAFF. CDR3 bases: TGCAGTGCTAGACAGGGCGCTGAAGCTTTCTTT. The chain is built from TRBV20-1 and TRBJ1-1; TRBD1 is a possible D gene (5 bases). V was clipped by 2 bases and J by 6 bases, with 7 bases between them. The CDR3 has 11 amino acids. Germline V gives CDR1 DFQATT, CDR2 SNEGSKA (reference sequence).

The V gene is TRBV28, the J gene TRBJ2-7; TRBD2 aligns across 8 bases. Germline CDR1 is MDHEN and CDR2 is SYDVKM. The CDR3 runs 13 residues. J lost 3 bases, V lost 7 bases, and 5 bases had no gene match. CDR3 in DNA: TGTGCCAGCACAGTCGGGGGGGACTACGAGCAGTACTTC. Translated: CASTVGGDYEQYF.

The V and J genes are TRBV29-1 and TRBJ2-2; D not certain. Trimming pared 4 bases from V and 4 bases from J, leaving 10 bases between. Germline loops: CDR1 SQVTM, CDR2 ANQGSEA. The CDR3 covers 13 residues. The DNA of the CDR3 is TGCAGCGTTGTAAAGGGCCCCACCGGGGAGCTGTTTTTT. Amino acid sequence: CSVVKGPTGELFF.

V usage is TRBV19 and J usage is TRBJ1-6; D is perhaps TRBD1 (5 bases). CDR3 length: 14 residues. Trimming took 6 bases from V and 7 from J, leaving 13 bases between them. The germline V gene encodes CDR1 LNHDA and CDR2 SQIVND (reference sequence). The CDR3 here is CASSLGHDNSPLHF. The CDR3, as DNA: TGTGCCAGTAGCCTCGGACACGACAATTCACCCCTCCACTTT.

This chain uses TRBV5-6 with TRBJ2-7, with D perhaps TRBD1 (6 bases). The germline V and J ends were trimmed by 2 bases and 0 bases, with 9 bases remaining between them. The CDR3 totals 14 residues. The germline gives CDR1 SGHDT, CDR2 YYEEEE. DNA of the CDR3: TGTGCCAGCAGCTTTCCACAGGGCTCCTACGAGCAGTACTTC. Translated, it gives CASSFPQGSYEQYF.

V and J are TRBV5-4 and TRBJ2-1, with TRBD2 matching over 13 bases. Germline V gene lookup returns CDR1 SGHNT and CDR2 YYREEE (reference sequence). V lost 5 bases to trimming and J lost 7 bases; unmatched junction nucleotides: 6. This CDR3 spans 15 amino acids. Written as DNA, the CDR3 is TGTGCCAGCAGACGACTAGCGGGAGGAAGTAATGAGCAGTTCTTC. The encoded protein is CASRRLAGGSNEQFF.

The rearrangement joins TRBV7-9 to TRBJ1-2; D is undetermined. V shed 6 bases and J shed 3 bases, with 17 bases lying between them. The germline CDR1 and CDR2 sequences are SEHNR and FQNEAQ (reference sequence). This CDR3 region has 15 residues. The CDR3 region has the DNA TGTGCCAGCAGTCTTTACCCCACGTTCTACTATGGCTACACCTTC. Its translation: CASSLYPTFYYGYTF.